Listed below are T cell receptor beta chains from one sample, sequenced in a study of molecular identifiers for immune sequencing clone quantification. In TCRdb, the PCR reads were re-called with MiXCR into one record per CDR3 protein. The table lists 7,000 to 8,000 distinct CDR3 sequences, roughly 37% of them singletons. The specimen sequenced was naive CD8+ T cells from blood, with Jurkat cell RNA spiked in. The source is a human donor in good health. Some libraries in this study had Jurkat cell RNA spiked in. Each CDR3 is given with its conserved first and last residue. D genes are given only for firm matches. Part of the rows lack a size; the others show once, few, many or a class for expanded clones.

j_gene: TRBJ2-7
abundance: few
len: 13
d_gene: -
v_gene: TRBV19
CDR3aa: CASSLGPSYEQYF
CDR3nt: TGTGCCAGTAGTCTGGGTCCCTCCTACGAGCAGTACTTC

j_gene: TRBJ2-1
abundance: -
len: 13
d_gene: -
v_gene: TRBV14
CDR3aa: CASSLYSYNEQFF
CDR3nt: TGTGCCAGCAGCCTGTACTCCTACAATGAGCAGTTCTTC

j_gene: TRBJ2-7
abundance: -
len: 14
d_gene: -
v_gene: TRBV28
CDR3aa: CATRRKPSSYEQYF
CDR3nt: TGTGCCACCCGGCGCAAGCCTAGCTCCTACGAGCAGTACTTC

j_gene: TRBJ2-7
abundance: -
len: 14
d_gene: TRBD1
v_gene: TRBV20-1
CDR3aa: CSATGTGVSYEQYF
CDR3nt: TGCAGTGCCACCGGGACAGGGGTCTCCTACGAGCAGTACTTC

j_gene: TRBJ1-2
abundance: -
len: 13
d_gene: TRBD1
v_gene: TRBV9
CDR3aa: CASSTGGAYGYTF
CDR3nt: TGTGCCAGCAGCACAGGGGGCGCCTATGGCTACACCTTC

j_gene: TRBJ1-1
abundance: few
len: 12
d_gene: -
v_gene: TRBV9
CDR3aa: CASSPVNTEAFF
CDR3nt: TGTGCCAGCAGCCCCGTGAACACTGAAGCTTTCTTT

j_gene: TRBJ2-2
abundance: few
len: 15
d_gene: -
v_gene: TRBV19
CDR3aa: CASSILARNTGELFF
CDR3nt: TGTGCCAGTAGTATCCTAGCGCGGAACACCGGGGAGCTGTTTTTT

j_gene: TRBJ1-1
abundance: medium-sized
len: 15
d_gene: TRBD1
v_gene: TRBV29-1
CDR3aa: CSVSPSGTVGTEAFF
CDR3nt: TGCAGCGTTTCCCCCTCCGGGACAGTGGGGACTGAAGCTTTCTTT

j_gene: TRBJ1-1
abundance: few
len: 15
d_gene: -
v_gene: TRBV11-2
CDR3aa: CASSLSQWDTNGAFF
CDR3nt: TGTGCCAGCAGCTTGAGCCAGTGGGATACCAATGGAGCTTTCTTT

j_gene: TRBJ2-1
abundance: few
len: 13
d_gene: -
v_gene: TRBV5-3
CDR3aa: CASSDALLDEQFF
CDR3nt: TGTGCCAGCAGCGACGCTCTACTAGATGAGCAGTTCTTC

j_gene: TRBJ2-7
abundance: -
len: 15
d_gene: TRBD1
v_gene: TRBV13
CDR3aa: CASSLKGQAAYEQYF
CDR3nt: TGTGCCAGCAGCTTAAAGGGACAGGCCGCCTACGAGCAGTACTTC

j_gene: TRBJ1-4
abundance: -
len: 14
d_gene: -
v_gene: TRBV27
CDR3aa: CASRSGGFNEKLFF
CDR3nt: TGTGCCAGCAGGTCGGGGGGCTTTAATGAAAAACTGTTTTTT

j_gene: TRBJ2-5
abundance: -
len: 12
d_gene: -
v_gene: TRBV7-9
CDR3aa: CASSFSPETQYF
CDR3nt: TGTGCCAGCAGCTTTAGCCCGGAGACCCAGTACTTC

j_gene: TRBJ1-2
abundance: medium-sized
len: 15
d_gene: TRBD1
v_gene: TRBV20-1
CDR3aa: CSAHTGTGFDYGYTF
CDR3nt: TGCAGTGCACACACCGGGACAGGGTTTGACTATGGCTACACCTTC

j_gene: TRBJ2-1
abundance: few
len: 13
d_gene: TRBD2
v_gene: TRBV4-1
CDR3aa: CASKAGVQNEQFF
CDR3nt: TGCGCCAGCAAGGCGGGAGTACAGAATGAGCAGTTCTTC

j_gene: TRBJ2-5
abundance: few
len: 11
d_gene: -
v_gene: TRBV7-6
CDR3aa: CASSHGQTQYF
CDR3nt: TGTGCCAGCAGCCATGGGCAGACCCAGTACTTC

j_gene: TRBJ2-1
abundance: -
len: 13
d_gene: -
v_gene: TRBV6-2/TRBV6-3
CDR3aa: CASSYSRGAAQFF
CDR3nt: TGTGCCAGCAGTTACTCGAGAGGGGCGGCGCAGTTCTTC

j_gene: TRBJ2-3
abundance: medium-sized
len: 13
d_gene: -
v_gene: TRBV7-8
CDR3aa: CASSLVGTDTQYF
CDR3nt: TGTGCCAGCAGCTTAGTCGGGACAGATACGCAGTATTTT

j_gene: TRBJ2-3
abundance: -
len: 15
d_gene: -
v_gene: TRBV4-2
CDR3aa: CASSSRPTFTDTQYF
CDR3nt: TGTGCCAGCAGCTCCCGTCCAACATTCACAGATACGCAGTATTTT

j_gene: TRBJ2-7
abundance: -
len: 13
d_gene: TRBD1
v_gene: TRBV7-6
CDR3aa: CASSRTGLYEQYF
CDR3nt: TGTGCCAGCAGCCGGACAGGGCTGTACGAGCAGTACTTC

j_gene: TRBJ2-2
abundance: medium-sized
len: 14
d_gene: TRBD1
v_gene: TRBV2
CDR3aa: CASVPGQGHGELFF
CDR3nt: TGTGCCAGCGTCCCGGGACAGGGCCACGGGGAGCTGTTTTTT

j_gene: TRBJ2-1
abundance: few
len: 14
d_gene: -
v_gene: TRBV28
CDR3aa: CASSPGTDYNEQFF
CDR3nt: TGTGCCAGCAGCCCCGGGACGGACTACAATGAGCAGTTCTTC

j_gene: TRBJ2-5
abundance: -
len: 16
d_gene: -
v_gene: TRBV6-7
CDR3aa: CASSYPGSGRLETQYF
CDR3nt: TGTGCCAGCAGTTACCCGGGGTCTGGACGCTTGGAGACCCAGTACTTC

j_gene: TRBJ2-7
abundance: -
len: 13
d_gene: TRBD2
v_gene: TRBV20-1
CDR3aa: CSAGTSLSYGQYF
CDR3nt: TGCAGTGCTGGGACTAGCCTTTCCTACGGGCAGTACTTC

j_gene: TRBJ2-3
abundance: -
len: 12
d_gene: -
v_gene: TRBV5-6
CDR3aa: CASSLVGTTQYF
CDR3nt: TGTGCCAGCAGCTTGGTCGGGACGACGCAGTATTTT